These 10 T cell receptor beta chains originate from one sample sequenced in a study of control samples from healthy donors and cancer patients (dated by TCRdb to the early 2020s). Library creation used the immunoSEQ multiplex PCR assay. The clones in this table, taken by TCRdb from immuneACCESS, are in-frame only. Not every clone is retained; where verified, under half of the shortfall comes from an unresolved V gene, and the cause of the rest is unknown. Here the sample has 35,000 to 45,000 clones; roughly 80% occur a single time. The top ten clonotypes cover roughly 44% of the sample. Sequencing was performed on blood. The receptor set was obtained from a man in his sixties in good health.

This chain joins TRBV29-1 and TRBJ2-3; D is undetermined. Germline CDR1 is SQVTM and CDR2 is ANQGSEA. The CDR3 spans 12 residues. Trimming cost V 4 bases and J 4 bases, with 9 bases left between them. DNA of the CDR3: TGCAGCGTTGTTGCGTTAGCAGATACGCAGTATTTT. Its translation: CSVVALADTQYF.

V gene TRBV24-1 combines with J gene TRBJ2-7, with TRBD1 identical over 7 bases. Trimming at V came to 7 bases and at J to 5 bases, leaving 7 bases not matched to a gene. Germline V gene data show CDR1 as KGHDR and CDR2 as SFDVKD. The CDR3 totals 13 residues. The CDR3 region is CATRQTGYHEQYF. The CDR3 nucleotides read TGTGCCACCAGGCAGACAGGGTACCACGAGCAGTACTTC.

The chain uses TRBV29-1 and TRBJ1-2, with 8 bases identical to TRBD1. Per germline, CDR1 SQVTM and CDR2 ANQGSEA. CDR3 length equals 12 residues. V shed 2 bases and J 7 bases; nucleotides not matched to a gene: 3. The chain's CDR3 is CSVEQGAGGYTF. DNA for the CDR3: TGCAGCGTTGAACAGGGGGCGGGTGGCTACACCTTC.

The J gene is TRBJ1-1, the V gene TRBV9; D is unclear. CDR3 length: 13 residues. Germline V lookup: CDR1 SGDLS, CDR2 YYNGEE. With 0 bases removed from V and 1 base from J, the gap between germline ends came to 4 bases. The CDR3 nucleotides read TGTGCCAGCAGCGTAGAGTGGAACACTGAAGCTTTCTTT. Encoded protein: CASSVEWNTEAFF.

The sample holds a few counts of this clone. The chain employs TRBV5-1 and TRBJ1-6; D is ambiguous. Germline assignment: CDR1 SGHRS and CDR2 YFSETQ. Trimming took off 5 bases at V and 5 bases at J, with 14 bases between the two ends. The CDR3 covers 15 residues. The CDR3 DNA reads TGCGCCAGCAGTTTTCTTGACACTCATAATTCACCCCTCCACTTT. This sequence encodes CASSFLDTHNSPLHF.

CDR3 sequence: CAWSVRVEAGLSYNEQFF. In DNA, the CDR3 is TGTGCCTGGAGTGTACGGGTAGAGGCAGGACTCTCTTACAATGAGCAGTTCTTC. This chain uses TRBV30 with TRBJ2-1; D is perhaps TRBD2 (5 bases). The germline V gene has CDR1 GTSNPN and CDR2 SVGIG (reference sequence). Trimming removed 0 bases at V and 4 bases at J, with 22 bases between. This CDR3 contains 18 residues.

The chain has TRBV13 and TRBJ1-1, with unresolved D. Germline V gene lookup returns CDR1 PRHDT and CDR2 FYEKMQ (reference sequence). Trimming cost V 2 bases and J 0 bases, with 4 bases left between them. The CDR3 contains 13 residues. As DNA, the CDR3 is TGTGCCAGCAGCTTAAGCTTGAACACTGAAGCTTTCTTT. Translation gives CASSLSLNTEAFF.

The gene calls are TRBV9 and TRBJ2-3; D tentatively reads TRBD1 or TRBD2 (7 bases each). The germline V and J ends were trimmed by 0 bases and 2 bases, with 22 bases remaining between them. The CDR3 is made up of 19 amino acids. CDR1 and CDR2 from the germline V gene are SGDLS and YYNGEE. CDR3 bases: TGTGCCAGCAGCGTAGTTGGGGGAGGGGGCCTAGCGGCCACAGATACGCAGTATTTT. Encoded protein: CASSVVGGGGLAATDTQYF.

The rearrangement joins TRBV10-1 to TRBJ2-7; 7 nucleotides match TRBD1. The CDR3 contains 16 residues. Trimming removed 2 bases from V and 2 bases from J; junction bases left unmatched: 9. CDR1 is WNHNN and CDR2 is SYGVQD in the germline V gene (reference sequence). CDR3 sequence (DNA): TGCGCCAGCAGTGAGACATTCCGGACAGGCACCTACGAGCAGTACTTC. Protein sequence: CASSETFRTGTYEQYF.

This clone was seen just once. The V and J genes are TRBV4-3 and TRBJ2-2; the D gene is possibly TRBD2 (6 bases). Germline V gene lookup returns CDR1 LGHNA and CDR2 YSLEER. The V gene lost 5 bases and the J gene lost 7 bases, with 14 bases spanning the gap. CDR3 size: 14 residues. The CDR3: CASSFRGGGGELFF. Written as DNA, the CDR3 is TGCGCCAGCAGCTTTCGGGGAGGAGGCGGGGAGCTGTTTTTT.